This T cell receptor beta chain was captured by sequencing in a study of blood T cell repertoires in COVID-19. Study context: Samples representing acute and convalescent COVID-19 were sourced from the United States, Italy and Spain. PBMCs, B-cell-depleted T cells, or T cells were the source of the cDNA or gDNA that made up the material.

Recruited during active infection, patients (from Seattle) were subsequently followed longitudinally. Authors' data handling: Scientists estimated how many nucleated cells there were by amplifying reference gene primers. The assay was immunoSEQ multiplex PCR, and TCRdb's table has in-frame clones only and misses some. V and J calls and clone size come straight from that table; D and trimming were deduced from the DNA. The table shows roughly 380,000 clones, with approximately 91% occurring only once. The CDR3 is 16 amino acids. Trimming removed 2 bases at V and 2 bases at J, with 13 bases between. The germline CDR1 and CDR2 sequences are MNHEY and SMNVEV (reference sequence).

V and J are TRBV27 and TRBJ2-1, with D possibly matching TRBD2 (5 bases). Material for sequencing was peripheral blood. The TCR comes from a woman aged 40-49 years with COVID-19, enrolled during active disease. The CDR3 is CASSLNRLSAYNEQFF. CDR3 coding DNA: TGTGCCAGCAGTTTAAATCGACTATCGGCCTACAATGAGCAGTTCTTC.